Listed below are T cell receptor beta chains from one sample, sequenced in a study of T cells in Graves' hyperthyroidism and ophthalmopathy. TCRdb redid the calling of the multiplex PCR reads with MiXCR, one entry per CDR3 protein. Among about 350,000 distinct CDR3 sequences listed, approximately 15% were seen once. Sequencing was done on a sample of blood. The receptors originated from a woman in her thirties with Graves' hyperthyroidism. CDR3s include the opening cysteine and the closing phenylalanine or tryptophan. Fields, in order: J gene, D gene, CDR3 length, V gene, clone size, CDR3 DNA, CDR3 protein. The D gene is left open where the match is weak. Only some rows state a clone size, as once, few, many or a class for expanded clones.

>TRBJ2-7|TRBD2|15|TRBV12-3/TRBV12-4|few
TGTGCCAGCGCTCCTAGCGGGAGTGTCTCCTACGAGCAGTACTTC
CASAPSGSVSYEQYF
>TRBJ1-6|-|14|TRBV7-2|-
TGTGCCAGCAGCTCGGGGCTGGACAATTCACCCCTCCACTTT
CASSSGLDNSPLHF
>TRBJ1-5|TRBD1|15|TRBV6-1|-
TGTGCCAGCAGTCCAGGGGGCGTAATTAGTCAGCCCCAGCATTTT
CASSPGGVISQPQHF
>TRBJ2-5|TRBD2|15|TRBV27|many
TGTGCCAGCAAACCCTTGGGGGGGGAACAAGAGACCCAGTACTTC
CASKPLGGEQETQYF
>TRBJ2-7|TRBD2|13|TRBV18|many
TGTGCCAGCGCCCCGAGACTAGCGTGCGAGCAGTACTTC
CASAPRLACEQYF
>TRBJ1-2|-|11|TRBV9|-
TGTGCCACTAGGGGGGTGCAGGGCTACACCTTC
CATRGVQGYTF
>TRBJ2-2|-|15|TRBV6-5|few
TGTGCCAGCAGTTACAATCCCAGGGTCAACGGGGAGCTGTTTTTT
CASSYNPRVNGELFF
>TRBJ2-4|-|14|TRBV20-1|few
TGCAGTGCTAGAGACGGGGAGGCCAAAAACATTCAGTACTTC
CSARDGEAKNIQYF
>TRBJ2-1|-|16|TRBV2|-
TGTGCCAGCAGTGAGTGGGAGCGCGGGACCTACAATGAGCAGTTCTTC
CASSEWERGTYNEQFF
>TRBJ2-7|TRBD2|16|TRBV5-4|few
TGTGCCAGCAGCTTGTACGGACTAGCGGTAACCTACGAGCAGTACTTC
CASSLYGLAVTYEQYF
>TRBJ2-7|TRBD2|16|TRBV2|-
TGTGCCAGTAGTGCTTTGACTAGCGGAGGGACCTACGAGCAGCACTTC
CASSALTSGGTYEQHF
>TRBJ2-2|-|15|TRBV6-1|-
TGTGCCAGCAGTGGAGCGGCTCGGAACACCGGGGAGCTGTTTTTT
CASSGAARNTGELFF
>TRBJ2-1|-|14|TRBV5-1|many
TGCGCCAGCAGACCCACCCCCTCCTACAATGAGCAGTTCTTC
CASRPTPSYNEQFF
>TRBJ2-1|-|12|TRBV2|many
TGTGCCAGCAGTGAAACTGGAGGTGAGCAGTTCTTC
CASSETGGEQFF
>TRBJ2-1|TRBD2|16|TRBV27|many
TGTGCCAGCAGTTCTCTCGGGACTAGCGGGAGCTATGAGCAGTTCTTC
CASSSLGTSGSYEQFF
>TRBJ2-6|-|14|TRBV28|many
TGTGCCAGCAGTCCCCTCGCTGGGGCCAACGTCCTGACTTTC
CASSPLAGANVLTF
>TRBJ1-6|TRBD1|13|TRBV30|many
TGTGCCTGGCAAGGACAGGGACCTTCACCCCTCCACTTT
CAWQGQGPSPLHF
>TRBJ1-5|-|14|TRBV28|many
TGTGCCAGCAGACTAAAGGGGTCCTATCAGCCCCAGCATTTT
CASRLKGSYQPQHF
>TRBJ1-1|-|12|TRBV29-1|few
TGCAGCGTTGCCAGGGGTGACACTGAAGCTTTCTTT
CSVARGDTEAFF
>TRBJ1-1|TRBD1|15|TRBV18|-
TGTGCCAGTTCACCACTCCCCGGGACAGGGGCTGAAGCTTTCTTT
CASSPLPGTGAEAFF
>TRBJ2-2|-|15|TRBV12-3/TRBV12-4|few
TGTGCCAGCAGTCCCCAGCGGCAAGCCACCGGGGAGCTGTTTTTT
CASSPQRQATGELFF
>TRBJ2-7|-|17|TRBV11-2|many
TGTGCCAGCAGCACCCCTCCCCCGACTGGACGAAACTACGAGCAGTACTTC
CASSTPPPTGRNYEQYF
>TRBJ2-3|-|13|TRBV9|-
TGTGCCAGCGGCGGGGGCCCCACAGATACGCAGTATTTT
CASGGGPTDTQYF
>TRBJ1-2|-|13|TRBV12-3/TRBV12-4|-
TGTGCCAGCAGTGTTTCAGGGAACTATGGCTACACCTTC
CASSVSGNYGYTF
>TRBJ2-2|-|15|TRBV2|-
TGTGCCAGCATGTTGGACGAGATATCACCGGGGGAGCTGTTTTTT
CASMLDEISPGELFF
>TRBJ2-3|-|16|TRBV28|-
TGTGCCAGCAGTTCAGCAGTTGCAGGCAACACAGATACGCAGTATTTT
CASSSAVAGNTDTQYF
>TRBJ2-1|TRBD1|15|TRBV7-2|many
TGTGCCAGCAGCCCCCGGGGACAGACGGCGGATGAGCAGTTCTTC
CASSPRGQTADEQFF
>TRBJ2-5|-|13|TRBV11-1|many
TGTGCCAGCAGCATGACAAACCAAGAGACCCAGTACTTC
CASSMTNQETQYF
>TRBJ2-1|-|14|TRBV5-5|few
TGTGCCAGCACCTTCTCGCGAAGCTACAATGAGCAGTTCTTC
CASTFSRSYNEQFF
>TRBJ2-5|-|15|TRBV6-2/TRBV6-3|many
TGTGCCAGCAGTTACTCCTACAGGGGGGGAGAGACCCAGTACTTC
CASSYSYRGGETQYF
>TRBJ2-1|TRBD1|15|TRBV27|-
TGTGCCAGCAGTACCCGTAAAGACAGGGGGGGTGAGCAGTTCTTC
CASSTRKDRGGEQFF
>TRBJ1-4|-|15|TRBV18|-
TGTGCCAGCTCACCACGGGGGGCTCCTAATGAAAAACTGTTTTTT
CASSPRGAPNEKLFF
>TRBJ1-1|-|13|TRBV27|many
TGTGCCAGCAGTTTTGCTCTGAACACTGAAGCTTTCTTT
CASSFALNTEAFF
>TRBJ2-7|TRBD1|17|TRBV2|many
TGTGCCAGCAGTGAAAGAGGGGCCGGGACAGCCACTTACGAGCAGTACTTC
CASSERGAGTATYEQYF
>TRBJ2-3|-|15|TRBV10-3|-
TGTGCCATCAGACATAGTCTCCTGAGCACAGATACGCAGTATTTT
CAIRHSLLSTDTQYF
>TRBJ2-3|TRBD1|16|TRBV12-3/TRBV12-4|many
TGTGCCAGCAGTTCAACCGGGACAGGCAACCCTAAAACGCAGTATTTT
CASSSTGTGNPKTQYF
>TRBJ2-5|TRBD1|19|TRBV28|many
TGTGCCAGCAGTTTTTACTCCGGGACAGGCGGACGGGTCGGAGTGACCCAGTACTTC
CASSFYSGTGGRVGVTQYF
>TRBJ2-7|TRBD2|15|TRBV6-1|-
TGTGCCAGCAGTGCCGGGACTAAGCCGGCCTACGAGCAGTACTTC
CASSAGTKPAYEQYF
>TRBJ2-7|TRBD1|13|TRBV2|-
TGTGCCAGTTGGGGGACAGGGGAAAACAAGCAGTACTTC
CASWGTGENKQYF
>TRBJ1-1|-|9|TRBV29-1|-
TGCAGCGTAGACCTCGGGGCTTTCTTT
CSVDLGAFF
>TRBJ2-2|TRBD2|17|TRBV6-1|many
TGTGCCAGCAGATACCGACTAGCGGGAGATGCGACCGGGGAGCTGTTTTTT
CASRYRLAGDATGELFF
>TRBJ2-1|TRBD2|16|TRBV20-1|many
TGCAGTGCTAGAGATCGACTAGCGGGTTCCTACAATGAGCAGTTCTTC
CSARDRLAGSYNEQFF
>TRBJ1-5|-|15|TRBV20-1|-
TGCAGTGCTAGAGTTTCGTACGACAACAATCAGCCCCAGCATTTT
CSARVSYDNNQPQHF
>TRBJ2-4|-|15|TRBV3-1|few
TGTGCCAGCAGCCAAGATATCAGGGAATCTGGAATTCAGTACTTC
CASSQDIRESGIQYF
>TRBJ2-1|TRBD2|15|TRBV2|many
TGTGCCAGCAATACCGGGACTAGCGGGAGCAATGAGCAGTTCTTC
CASNTGTSGSNEQFF
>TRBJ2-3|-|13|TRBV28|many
TGTGCCAGCAGTTTCCCGGTGCCAGATACGCAGTATTTT
CASSFPVPDTQYF
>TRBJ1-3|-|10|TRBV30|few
TGTGCCTGGAGTGGAAACACCATATATTTT
CAWSGNTIYF